This is a list of T cell receptor beta chains from one sample in a study of T-cell reconstitution after alpha-beta-depleted transplantation in children. TCRdb fed the PCR reads into MiXCR, producing one record per CDR3 protein. The sample holds around 480,000 distinct CDR3 sequences, less than 35% seen once. This specimen was PBMCs from the stem cell graft donor, taken from the stem cell graft. All receptors come from a human donor who donated a stem cell graft to a child with aplastic anemia. Each CDR3 is given with its conserved first and last residue. The D gene is left open where the match is weak. Size tells how often a clone was seen (once, few, many) or the class of an expanded clone, and some rows leave it out.

size | J | V | D | DNA | CDR3
few | TRBJ1-5 | TRBV6-2/TRBV6-3 | TRBD1 | TGTGCCAGCAGTTCCGGACAGGGGGCTCAGCCCCAGCATTTT | CASSSGQGAQPQHF
NA | TRBJ2-5 | TRBV20-1 | NA | TGCAGTGCTGTCCCGCTCGTAGCGGTTCAAGAGACCCAGTACTTC | CSAVPLVAVQETQYF
NA | TRBJ2-2 | TRBV12-3/TRBV12-4 | NA | TGTGCCAGCAGCTCCGTCGGGGAGCTGTTTTTT | CASSSVGELFF
NA | TRBJ2-5 | TRBV7-8 | NA | TGTGCCAGCAGTAGCAAAGGAGGGCCGTGGACCCAGTACTTC | CASSSKGGPWTQYF
few | TRBJ2-2 | TRBV7-9 | NA | TGTGCCAGCAGCTTAGAGCGGGCAGCACTAAACACCGGGGAGCTGTTTTTT | CASSLERAALNTGELFF
few | TRBJ2-7 | TRBV20-1 | NA | TGCAGTGCTAGAGATCCAGGGTCTTTGTACGAGCAGTACTTC | CSARDPGSLYEQYF
NA | TRBJ2-1 | TRBV5-4 | TRBD1 | TGTGCCAGCAGCCAAAGACAGGGGTTCATACGCAATGAGCAGTTCTTC | CASSQRQGFIRNEQFF
few | TRBJ1-1 | TRBV7-9 | NA | TGTGCCAGCAGCTTAGCGGGACGGGTATGGACTGAAGCTTTCTTT | CASSLAGRVWTEAFF
many | TRBJ1-1 | TRBV29-1 | TRBD1 | TGCAGCGGTGGGACAGGGTTTTCCTTTGATACCACTGAAGCTTTCTTT | CSGGTGFSFDTTEAFF
few | TRBJ2-5 | TRBV5-1 | TRBD2 | TGCGCCAGCAGGAAGCGGGAGCTGCGGGAGACCCAGTACTTC | CASRKRELRETQYF
NA | TRBJ2-1 | TRBV29-1 | TRBD2 | TGCAGCGTTCCCCGACTAGCGGGAGGGAATGAGCAGTTCTTC | CSVPRLAGGNEQFF
few | TRBJ2-1 | TRBV6-2/TRBV6-3 | NA | TGTGCCAGCAGTTACTCTGGTAGCACGGGAAATGAGCAGTTCTTC | CASSYSGSTGNEQFF
NA | TRBJ2-3 | TRBV11-2 | TRBD1 | TGTGCCAGCAGCTCACCGGGACAGGGACTCCCCTTGATGGATACGCAGTATTTT | CASSSPGQGLPLMDTQYF
NA | TRBJ1-2 | TRBV27 | NA | TGTGCCAGCAGTTTACAGGGGCTCGGGGGCTATGGCTACACCTTC | CASSLQGLGGYGYTF
NA | TRBJ2-7 | TRBV12-3/TRBV12-4 | NA | TGTGCCAGCAGTTCACCCAGGGCGAAATACGAGCAGTACTTC | CASSSPRAKYEQYF
few | TRBJ1-5 | TRBV27 | NA | TGTGCCAGCAGTCACAACAGGGTCGATGGCAATCAGCCCCAGCATTTT | CASSHNRVDGNQPQHF
NA | TRBJ1-3 | TRBV30 | NA | TGTGCCTGGGGGCCTGGAAACACCATATATTTT | CAWGPGNTIYF
NA | TRBJ1-1 | TRBV18 | NA | TGTGCCAGCTCACCCAGAAGGCTGGATGCGAACACTGAAGCTTTCTTT | CASSPRRLDANTEAFF
NA | TRBJ2-1 | TRBV6-1 | NA | TGTGCCAGCAGTGAATTTCGGGGGCGAGGACAGCAGTTCTTC | CASSEFRGRGQQFF
NA | TRBJ2-5 | TRBV12-3/TRBV12-4 | NA | TGTGCCAGCAGTTTAGAGGGGGGAGTCCAAGAGACCCAGTACTTC | CASSLEGGVQETQYF
once | TRBJ1-1 | TRBV11-2 | TRBD1 | TGTGCCAGCAGCTCGATGGGGACAGCGAACACTGAAGCTTTCTTT | CASSSMGTANTEAFF
NA | TRBJ1-2 | TRBV11-1 | NA | TGTGCCAGCAGCAGACAGACCTATGGCTACACCTTC | CASSRQTYGYTF
many | TRBJ1-5 | TRBV7-2 | TRBD1 | TGTGCCAGCAGTTTCGGGACAGGGGGCAATCAGCCCCAGCATTTT | CASSFGTGGNQPQHF
NA | TRBJ1-1 | TRBV6-1 | TRBD1 | TGTGCCAGCGGAGAGACAGGGGGTAACACTGAAGCTTTCTTT | CASGETGGNTEAFF
NA | TRBJ2-1 | TRBV18 | NA | TGTGCCAGCTCACCACAGACGCGAGAGCAGTTCTTC | CASSPQTREQFF
NA | TRBJ2-3 | TRBV15 | NA | TGTGCCACCAGCAGGCCCTACGGCGCAGATACGCAGTATTTT | CATSRPYGADTQYF
NA | TRBJ1-2 | TRBV20-1 | NA | TGCAGTGCTACTTATGAGATCGGCGGCTATGGCTACACCTTC | CSATYEIGGYGYTF
few | TRBJ2-4 | TRBV9 | NA | TGTGCCAGCAGCGTAGTAAGGGAAGGTGCCAGACAGAACATTCAGTACTTC | CASSVVREGARQNIQYF
NA | TRBJ1-4 | TRBV15 | NA | TGTGCCACCAGCAGAGATCGGGGAAGTGGTGAAAAACTGTTTTTT | CATSRDRGSGEKLFF
NA | TRBJ1-5 | TRBV25-1 | TRBD1 | TGTGCCAGCACCGTGGGGAAGGGGCCGGGACAGGGCGGCAATCAGCCCCAGCATTTT | CASTVGKGPGQGGNQPQHF
NA | TRBJ2-4 | TRBV6-5 | NA | TGTGCCAGCACCAACACCAACATTCAGTACTTC | CASTNTNIQYF
few | TRBJ2-7 | TRBV7-9 | TRBD2 | TGTGCCAGCAGCCAACTAGCGGGACTCCTTTACGAGCAGTACTTC | CASSQLAGLLYEQYF
few | TRBJ1-5 | TRBV12-3/TRBV12-4 | TRBD1 | TGTGCCAGCAGTTTGGTTGACAGGGGCCCCTGGCATTTT | CASSLVDRGPWHF
few | TRBJ2-7 | TRBV29-1 | NA | TGCAGCGCGCTAACGGACAGTTCCTACGAGCAGTACTTC | CSALTDSSYEQYF
NA | TRBJ2-1 | TRBV29-1 | NA | TGCTCAGCAGAACCTCTGAGCTCCTACAATGAGCAGTTCTTC | CSAEPLSSYNEQFF
NA | TRBJ2-7 | TRBV7-2 | NA | TGTGCCAGCAGAAAGGCCCTGGGGACCTACGAGCAGTACTTC | CASRKALGTYEQYF
few | TRBJ1-2 | TRBV15 | NA | TGTGCCACCACCGATCTAGACCCAGCAATTTATGGCTACACCTTC | CATTDLDPAIYGYTF
few | TRBJ2-1 | TRBV12-3/TRBV12-4 | TRBD1 | TGTGCCAGCAGTCACGACAGGGGGGAGTACAATGAGCAGTTCTTC | CASSHDRGEYNEQFF
NA | TRBJ2-1 | TRBV29-1 | TRBD2 | TGCAGCGTCGGACTAGCGGAATACAATGAGCAGTTCTTC | CSVGLAEYNEQFF
NA | TRBJ2-3 | TRBV4-2 | TRBD2 | TGTGCCAGCAGCCCGGGACTAGCGGGAGAAGGGGCAGATACGCAGTATTTT | CASSPGLAGEGADTQYF
few | TRBJ2-1 | TRBV14 | TRBD1 | TGTGCCAGCAGGGACCGGGACAGGGACAATGAGCAGTTCTTC | CASRDRDRDNEQFF
few | TRBJ1-5 | TRBV2 | TRBD1 | TGTGCCAGCAGTGTGGGACAGGGGCTCCTTCAGCCCCAGCATTTT | CASSVGQGLLQPQHF
once | TRBJ2-5 | TRBV12-3/TRBV12-4 | TRBD2 | TGTGCCAGCAGTTCCCCGGGACTAGGTGTGGAGACCCAGTACTTC | CASSSPGLGVETQYF
NA | TRBJ1-4 | TRBV24-1 | NA | TGTGCCACCAGTGATTCTAGGTCCAGGAATGAAAAACTGTTTTTT | CATSDSRSRNEKLFF
few | TRBJ2-4 | TRBV11-1 | NA | TGTGCCAGCAGCTTAGGCGTGGAGAGTGAACTAGCCAAAAACATTCAGTACTTC | CASSLGVESELAKNIQYF
NA | TRBJ2-2 | TRBV20-1 | TRBD2 | TGCAGTGCTAGGCGGGGAGCGGGAGTCGGCACCGGGGAGCTGTTTTTT | CSARRGAGVGTGELFF
NA | TRBJ2-1 | TRBV5-1 | TRBD1 | TGCGCCAGCAGCTTCGACAGGGCCAATGAGCAGTTCTTC | CASSFDRANEQFF
few | TRBJ2-7 | TRBV20-1 | NA | TGCAGTGCTTCGGGGGACGGTTCCTACGAGCAGTACTTC | CSASGDGSYEQYF
few | TRBJ2-2 | TRBV20-1 | NA | TGCAGTGCACCGAACACCAACACCGGGGAGCTGTTTTTT | CSAPNTNTGELFF
NA | TRBJ2-7 | TRBV28 | NA | TGTGCCAGCCAAACTGAAGGGAAACGACCTTCCTACGAGCAGTACTTC | CASQTEGKRPSYEQYF
few | TRBJ2-7 | TRBV11-2 | TRBD1 | TGTGCCAGCAGCCCGCAGGGGGCGCCCTACGAGCAGTACTTC | CASSPQGAPYEQYF
few | TRBJ2-3 | TRBV21-1 | NA | TGTGCCAGCACCTCGAGACTAGCGGGACGGTCTAGCACAGATACGCAGTATTTT | CASTSRLAGRSSTDTQYF
NA | TRBJ2-1 | TRBV6-2/TRBV6-3 | TRBD2 | TGTGCCAGCACCCATCAGGCCGGGACTAGCTTCAATGAGCAGTTCTTC | CASTHQAGTSFNEQFF